These 22 T cell receptor beta chains originate from one sample sequenced in a study of shared clonotypes between healthy human individuals. Assay: immunoSEQ multiplex PCR; the TCRdb copy retains only in-frame clones and omits some. This table holds 650,000 to 800,000 clones, roughly nine tenths found once. CD45RO-negative CD8 cells positively selected for CCR7 made up the naive population, which excluded terminally differentiated effector memory CD45RA+ cells. The sequenced sample was naive CD8+ T cells sorted from blood. These receptors all come from a man aged 25-40 years in good health.

The J gene is TRBJ2-7, the V gene TRBV9; 8 bases are shared with TRBD2. This CDR3 is 17 amino acids long. After removal of 2 bases from V and 0 bases from J, the junction contained 10 bases not matched to a gene. Germline assignment: CDR1 SGDLS and CDR2 YYNGEE. CDR3 sequence: CASSVLCGRPSSYEQYF. DNA for the CDR3: TGTGCCAGCAGCGTTCTTTGCGGGAGGCCATCCTCCTACGAGCAGTACTTC.

The CDR3 reads CAIAGTTGSDEQYF. In nucleotides, the CDR3 is TGTGCCATCGCCGGAACGACAGGGTCTGACGAGCAGTACTTC. The gene calls are TRBV10-3 and TRBJ2-7; 7 positions agree with TRBD1. Trimming at V came to 8 bases and at J to 5 bases, leaving 12 bases not matched to a gene. The germline CDR1 and CDR2 sequences are ENHRY and SYGVKD. The CDR3 has 14 amino acids.

V is TRBV28 and J is TRBJ1-4, with TRBD1 matching 10 bases. V was clipped by 5 bases and J by 0 bases; unmatched bases: 6. Germline CDR1 is MDHEN and CDR2 is SYDVKM. This CDR3 has 17 residues. The CDR3: CASSQWTGGATNEKLFF. The CDR3 nucleotides read TGTGCCAGCAGTCAGTGGACAGGGGGTGCAACTAATGAAAAACTGTTTTTT. Supplemented by reference TRBV28 and TRBJ1-4, the full variable domain reads DVKVTQSSRYLVKRTGEKVFLECVQDMDHENMFWYRQDPGLGLRLIYFSYDVKMKEKGDIPEGYSVSREKKERFSLILESASTNQTSMYLCASSQWTGGATNEKLFFGSGTQLSVL.

This clone showed up just a few times. The rearrangement links TRBV19 to TRBJ1-5; no reliable D call. The V gene lost 5 bases and the J gene lost 6 bases, with 23 bases spanning the gap. CDR1 and CDR2 from the germline V gene are LNHDA and SQIVND (reference sequence). CDR3 size: 17 residues. Written as DNA, the CDR3 is TGTGCCAGTAGTCCCCGCCCTCAAGCTTATTCGGTTCAGCCCCAGCATTTT. Protein: CASSPRPQAYSVQPQHF.

This clone has only a few counts. The chain couples TRBV21-1 to TRBJ1-5; TRBD1, as called in the table, went unchecked against the DNA. TRBV21-1 is a pseudogene. This CDR3 has 21 residues. The CDR3 region is CASRTKDRVHLLRGNNQPQHF. CDR3 nucleotide sequence: TGTGCCAGCAGGACAAAGGACAGGGTTCATCTCCTCAGGGGAAACAATCAGCCCCAGCATTTT.

As concerns this clone: Other nucleotide sequences from this sample produce the same CDR3. The genes are TRBV19 and TRBJ2-7; D is perhaps TRBD1 (6 bases). The CDR3 covers 14 residues. The V end lost 6 bases, the J end lost 1 base, and 13 bases lay between the germline ends. CDR1 LNHDA and CDR2 SQIVND come from the germline V gene (reference sequence). The CDR3 is CASSMTGASYEQYF. Here the CDR3 DNA reads TGTGCCAGTAGCATGACAGGAGCTTCCTACGAGCAGTACTTC. The full variable domain, completed using reference TRBV19 and TRBJ2-7, is DGGITQSPKYLFRKEGQNVTLSCEQNLNHDAMYWYRQDPGQGLRLIYYSQIVNDFQKGDIAEGYSVSREKKESFPLTVTSAQKNPTAFYLCASSMTGASYEQYFGPGTRLTVT.

The chain is built from TRBV29-1 and TRBJ2-1, with 14 nucleotides matching TRBD2. CDR3 length: 16 amino acids. The V gene's germline CDR1 is SQVTM and CDR2 ANQGSEA. The V gene end was trimmed by 7 bases and the J gene end by 4 bases; junction bases not matched to a gene: 9. The CDR3 DNA follows: TGCAGCGCCGAAGGGACTAGCGGGAGTAAGTACAATGAGCAGTTCTTC. Translation gives CSAEGTSGSKYNEQFF.

This sequence joins TRBV7-6 and TRBJ2-1; D is uncertain. Germline CDR1 is SGHVS and CDR2 is FNYEAQ. V lost 1 base to trimming and J lost 4 bases, with 14 bases between them. The CDR3 is 16 amino acids. CDR3 protein: CASSLGGSGLYNEQFF. The CDR3 region has the DNA TGTGCCAGCAGCTTAGGAGGCTCGGGCCTTTACAATGAGCAGTTCTTC.

The chain links TRBV11-3 to TRBJ2-1; 9 bases fit TRBD1. This CDR3 region has 14 residues. The germline V gene encodes CDR1 SGHNT and CDR2 YENEEA. V was clipped by 5 bases and J by 8 bases; unmatched bases: 7. The CDR3 is CASSPPNRGHEQFF. CDR3 nucleotides: TGTGCCAGCAGCCCACCCAACAGGGGGCATGAGCAGTTCTTC.

The rearrangement links TRBV7-9 to TRBJ1-4; 7 bases align to TRBD1. V was clipped by 3 bases and J by 7 bases; unmatched bases: 8. The CDR3 length is 15 residues. Germline loops: CDR1 SEHNR, CDR2 FQNEAQ (reference sequence). The CDR3 protein is CASSFQGGMGEKLFF. DNA of the CDR3: TGTGCCAGCAGCTTCCAGGGGGGAATGGGTGAAAAACTGTTTTTT.

The V gene is TRBV30, the J gene TRBJ1-2; possibly TRBD1 for D (5 bases). CDR3 length: 15 amino acids. CDR1 is GTSNPN, CDR2 SVGIG, per germline (reference sequence). V dropped 2 bases and J dropped 3 bases, with 16 bases sitting between them. Here the CDR3 reads CAWSPGTGFYYGYTF. The CDR3 bases are TGTGCCTGGAGTCCCGGGACGGGGTTCTACTATGGCTACACCTTC.

CDR3 coding DNA: TGTGCCAGCAGTCCCTACCTTACAGGAGCCGGGGAGCTGTTTTTT. Its protein is CASSPYLTGAGELFF. This rearrangement joins TRBV27 to TRBJ2-2; tentative D call: TRBD1 (5 bases). CDR1 is MNHEY, CDR2 SMNVEV, per germline (reference sequence). The CDR3 contains 15 residues. V lost 5 bases, J lost 6 bases, and 16 bases lay in between.

V usage is TRBV28 and J usage is TRBJ2-7; no clear D gene. Germline V lookup: CDR1 MDHEN, CDR2 SYDVKM. This CDR3 is 11 amino acids long. Deletions cut 5 bases from V and 3 bases from J, with 5 bases between. The CDR3 protein is CASSKNYEQYF. In nucleotides, the CDR3 is TGTGCCAGCAGTAAGAACTACGAGCAGTACTTC.

This chain connects TRBV7-9 to TRBJ2-7; D uncertain. The CDR3 covers 13 residues. V lost 6 bases and J lost 2, with 11 bases in between. From germline, CDR1 is SEHNR and CDR2 FQNEAQ (reference sequence). In nucleotides, the CDR3 is TGTGCCAGCAGTTCCGACGGAGCCTACGAGCAGTACTTC. Protein product: CASSSDGAYEQYF.

The rearrangement joins TRBV7-9 to TRBJ2-7, with 11 bases matching TRBD2. The CDR3 loop spans 13 amino acids. The trim removed 8 bases at V and 6 bases at J, leaving 6 bases unmatched. Germline V gene data show CDR1 as SEHNR and CDR2 as FQNEAQ (reference sequence). The CDR3 DNA sequence: TGTGCCAGCGATGGGACTAGCGGTAGCGAGCAGTACTTC. Protein: CASDGTSGSEQYF.

V and J are TRBV6-5 and TRBJ2-3; perhaps TRBD2 as D (5 bases). The CDR3 is 14 residues long. Per the germline V gene, CDR1 is MNHEY and CDR2 is SVGAGI. V lost 6 bases, J lost 5 bases, and 15 bases lay in between. The CDR3 protein is CASRGWGAEDTQYF. The DNA for the CDR3 is TGTGCCAGCAGGGGTTGGGGAGCGGAAGATACGCAGTATTTT.

The chain recombines TRBV19 with TRBJ2-2; TRBD2 might be the D (5 bases). V was shortened by 6 bases and J by 3 bases, with 14 bases between the two germline ends. Germline loops: CDR1 LNHDA, CDR2 SQIVND (reference sequence). The CDR3 runs to 15 residues. CDR3: CASSMWGADTGELFF. CDR3 DNA sequence: TGTGCCAGTAGCATGTGGGGAGCTGACACCGGGGAGCTGTTTTTT.

The rearrangement links TRBV12-2 to TRBJ2-1; TRBD1 reflects the table's D call only, with no check against the DNA. TRBV12-2 represents a pseudogene. This CDR3 region has 16 residues. The CDR3 nucleotides are TGTGCAAGTCGCTTAGCGGACAGGGGTTCCTACAATGAGCAGTTCTTC. Its protein is CASRLADRGSYNEQFF.

The genes are TRBV11-2 and TRBJ1-1; D is unresolved. CDR1 and CDR2 from the germline V gene are SGHAT and FQNNGV. Deletions cut 3 bases from V and 4 bases from J, with 9 bases between. CDR3 size: 13 residues. Written as DNA, the CDR3 is TGTGCCAGCAGCTTCATTGTGGGCACTGAAGCTTTCTTT. Translated: CASSFIVGTEAFF.

The chain combines TRBV2 with TRBJ2-3; D is uncertain. The germline gives CDR1 SNHLY, CDR2 FYNNEI. The V and J ends lost 3 bases and 1 base respectively, with 8 bases between them. CDR3 length equals 14 residues. The CDR3 is CASSDQHGTDTQYF. For the CDR3, the DNA is TGTGCCAGCAGTGACCAACACGGCACAGATACGCAGTATTTT.

The rearrangement joins TRBV7-9 to TRBJ1-2; D might be TRBD1 (6 bases). V lost 2 bases and J 3 bases, leaving 16 bases between the germline ends. Germline V gene sequence: CDR1 SEHNR, CDR2 FQNEAQ (reference sequence). The CDR3 has 16 amino acids. This chain's CDR3 is CASSLRTARYDYGYTF. The CDR3 coding sequence is TGTGCCAGCAGCTTACGGACAGCCCGCTATGACTATGGCTACACCTTC.

The rearrangement links TRBV5-1 to TRBJ2-7; D not resolved. V dropped 4 bases and J dropped 3 bases, with 14 bases sitting between them. The CDR3 is 14 residues long. The V gene's germline CDR1 is SGHRS and CDR2 YFSETQ. The CDR3 DNA sequence: TGCGCCAGCAGCGTAAGGTCTGGGATCTACGAGCAGTACTTC. Its translation is CASSVRSGIYEQYF.